Listed below are T cell receptor beta chains from one sample, sequenced in a study of T cells in Graves' hyperthyroidism and ophthalmopathy. In TCRdb, the multiplex PCR reads were re-called with MiXCR into one record per CDR3 protein. The sample contains approximately 370,000 distinct CDR3 sequences, approximately 17% of which appear only once. Sequencing was carried out using blood. These receptors originate from a woman in her thirties with Graves' hyperthyroidism that later progressed to Graves' ophthalmopathy. Each CDR3 is given with its conserved first and last residue. The D gene is left open where the match is weak. A row's size may be missing; if present it is once, few, many or a size class.

j_gene,abundance,d_gene,v_gene,CDR3nt,CDR3aa
TRBJ2-1,few,NA,TRBV14,TGTGCCAGCAGCCGAGGGACAAGAAGTGAGCAGTTCTTC,CASSRGTRSEQFF
TRBJ2-3,many,NA,TRBV28,TGTGCCAGCAGTTTATCCCGGGCTACGCAGTATTTT,CASSLSRATQYF
TRBJ1-3,few,NA,TRBV18,TGTGCCAGCTCACCACCGGGGGCAGGGTCCCTCTCTGGAAACACCATATATTTT,CASSPPGAGSLSGNTIYF
TRBJ2-6,NA,TRBD1,TRBV3-1,TGTGCCAGCAGCCCCCACCGGACAGGGACTGGGGCCAACGTCCTGACTTTC,CASSPHRTGTGANVLTF
TRBJ2-2,NA,NA,TRBV7-2,TGTGCCAGCAGCTACGAGATACGAGGGGCCGCCGGGGAGCTGTTTTTT,CASSYEIRGAAGELFF
TRBJ2-7,many,NA,TRBV24-1,TGTGCCACCAGTGATTTTAGCGAGCAGTACTTC,CATSDFSEQYF
TRBJ2-1,few,NA,TRBV5-1,TGCGCCAGCAGCTTGTTTAGCCCGTCCTACAATGAGCAGTTCTTC,CASSLFSPSYNEQFF
TRBJ1-2,many,NA,TRBV19,TGTGCCAGTAGTATAGCTGAAGGATCCTATGGCTACACCTTC,CASSIAEGSYGYTF
TRBJ2-7,NA,TRBD1,TRBV7-9,TGTGCCAGCAGCTCCTTCCGGACAGGGGGAAGCCACGAGCAGTACTTC,CASSSFRTGGSHEQYF
TRBJ1-1,many,TRBD1,TRBV12-3/TRBV12-4,TGTGCCAGCAGTTCATCGGACAGGTCGGGGGTGGCTGAAGCTTTCTTT,CASSSSDRSGVAEAFF
TRBJ2-7,NA,TRBD1,TRBV6-1,TGTGCCATAACTCGACAGGGAACCTACGAGCAGTACTTC,CAITRQGTYEQYF
TRBJ2-7,many,NA,TRBV5-1,TGCGCCAGCTACGCCGGGACGGTGGGCTACGAGCAGTACTTC,CASYAGTVGYEQYF
TRBJ2-3,few,NA,TRBV7-9,TGTGCCAGCAGCTTTTCGAGTGGTACGCAGTATTTT,CASSFSSGTQYF
TRBJ2-5,many,NA,TRBV7-2,TGTGCCAGCAGCCCCAAATACGACGAGACCCAGTACTTC,CASSPKYDETQYF
TRBJ2-1,NA,TRBD2,TRBV24-1,TGTGCCACCAGTGTCCTCGGGACTAGCGGCAATGAGCAGTTCTTC,CATSVLGTSGNEQFF
TRBJ2-3,NA,TRBD2,TRBV18,TGTGCCAGCTCACCACCTATCTGGACTAGCGGGCGGGACGTAACGCAGTATTTT,CASSPPIWTSGRDVTQYF
TRBJ2-2,NA,NA,TRBV24-1,TGTGCCACCAGTGCAGGGGAACTCCCTTACACCGGGGAGCTGTTTTTT,CATSAGELPYTGELFF
TRBJ2-3,once,NA,TRBV14,TGTGCCAGCAGCCATGGGTGGGAAACCCGAACTAGCACAGATACGCAGTATTTT,CASSHGWETRTSTDTQYF
TRBJ1-4,many,NA,TRBV29-1,TGCAGCGTTCTTGGGACGGTCCGGGGGGAAAAACTGTTTTTT,CSVLGTVRGEKLFF
TRBJ1-2,NA,NA,TRBV18,TGTGCCAGCTCACCCTGGTCCGGGGGCGACTATGGCTACACCTTC,CASSPWSGGDYGYTF
TRBJ2-5,NA,NA,TRBV18,TGTGCCGCCGGAGGAGGGATCCAAGAGACCCAGTACTTC,CAAGGGIQETQYF
TRBJ2-7,few,NA,TRBV28,TGTGCCAGCAGTTTAGGAGGAACCAAGCTAGGCGAGCAGTACTTC,CASSLGGTKLGEQYF
TRBJ1-1,NA,TRBD1,TRBV3-1,TGTGCCAGCAGCCAAGGGTCAGGGGGCTTTACTGAAGCTTTCTTT,CASSQGSGGFTEAFF
TRBJ2-5,many,NA,TRBV6-2/TRBV6-3,TGTGCCAGCAGCACCGACAGAAGTCAAGAGACCCAGTACTTC,CASSTDRSQETQYF
TRBJ1-1,NA,TRBD1,TRBV7-9,TGTGCCAGCAGCTCCTTGGACAGGGGCGCTGAAGCTTTCTTT,CASSSLDRGAEAFF
TRBJ1-2,many,TRBD1,TRBV15,TGTGCCACCAGCAGGGAAATGGGGGACAGGGTGTATGGCTACACCTTC,CATSREMGDRVYGYTF
TRBJ2-3,few,TRBD2,TRBV4-1,TGCGCCAGCAGCCAAGTTGGCGCTAGCGGAGTGGGTAAAGATACGCAGTATTTT,CASSQVGASGVGKDTQYF
TRBJ1-1,NA,NA,TRBV20-1,TGCAGTACCCGGCCGGCGGGGTACACTGAAGCTTTCTTT,CSTRPAGYTEAFF
TRBJ2-7,NA,TRBD1,TRBV15,TGTGCCACCAGCCTTGACAGGGGGCTGCACGAGCAGTACTTC,CATSLDRGLHEQYF
TRBJ2-7,NA,NA,TRBV27,TGTGCCAGCAGTTTATCGTACGGCGAGCAGTACTTC,CASSLSYGEQYF
TRBJ1-2,few,NA,TRBV4-1,TGCGCCAGCAGAAGAACAGGATCCGGACCCTATGGCTACACCTTC,CASRRTGSGPYGYTF
TRBJ1-6,NA,NA,TRBV6-4,TGTGCCAGCAGTGACTCAGCAGGTACCTCACCCCTCCACTTT,CASSDSAGTSPLHF
TRBJ1-4,NA,TRBD1,TRBV11-2,TGTGCCAGCAGCTCGGGACAGCGAGATGAAAAACTGTTTTTT,CASSSGQRDEKLFF
TRBJ1-1,many,NA,TRBV19,TGTGCCAGTAGTATTGCGGGGGGGTTTGAAGCTTTCTTT,CASSIAGGFEAFF
TRBJ2-1,few,NA,TRBV24-1,TGTGCCACCAGTGTGTCTACACCCGAGGGCCCCCTCTACAATGAGCAGTTCTTC,CATSVSTPEGPLYNEQFF
TRBJ1-2,NA,NA,TRBV3-1,TGTGCCAGCAGCTATGTGGGGACTAACTATGGCTACACCTTC,CASSYVGTNYGYTF
TRBJ2-6,many,NA,TRBV7-8,TGTGCCAGCAGTTCCCACGGGGCCAACGTCCTGACTTTC,CASSSHGANVLTF
TRBJ2-3,many,NA,TRBV7-2,TGTGCCAGCAGCTTATCTATAGGGGATTTAGATACGCAGTATTTT,CASSLSIGDLDTQYF